This is a list of T cell receptor beta chains from one sample in a study of blood T cells in healthy people across ages. Via MiXCR, TCRdb re-called the 5' RACE reads, giving one row per CDR3 protein. The profile shows 600,000 to 800,000 distinct CDR3 sequences, under 65% of them singletons. The source material was blood. These receptor sequences come from a woman aged 80 or over in good health. The CDR3 runs from the conserved cysteine through the conserved F or W. A D gene is named only where the DNA matches it firmly. Clone size is stated in some rows and not others, as once, few, many or a class when expanded.

>-|TRBJ1-2|many|TRBV29-1
TGCAGCGTTGGGGATCGACAGGATGGCTACACCTTC
CSVGDRQDGYTF
>TRBD2|TRBJ2-1|-|TRBV7-8
TGTGCCAGCAGCTTATTGGCCGGGCTAGCGGCCTACAATAAGCAGTTCTTC
CASSLLAGLAAYNKQFF
>-|TRBJ2-7|-|TRBV12-3/TRBV12-4
TGTGCCAGCAACCTGGGACACGGCTACGAGCAGTACTTC
CASNLGHGYEQYF
>-|TRBJ1-4|-|TRBV6-1
TGTGCCAGCAGGTGGTTCGGTCAGGAAGCAACTAATGAAAAACTGTTTTTT
CASRWFGQEATNEKLFF
>-|TRBJ2-7|-|TRBV6-6
TGTGCCAACAGGGACAACATGCCTTCGAGCGAGCAGTACTTC
CANRDNMPSSEQYF
>-|TRBJ1-5|-|TRBV20-1
TGCAGTGCCCCACGGGGAAGGGGAGCAAGCAATCAGCCCCAGCATTTT
CSAPRGRGASNQPQHF
>TRBD1|TRBJ2-7|many|TRBV27
TGTGCCAGCAGTTCGACCGGGACAGGGTTGTTCGAGCAGTACTTC
CASSSTGTGLFEQYF
>-|TRBJ2-3|-|TRBV7-2
TGTGCCGGCAGCTTATGGTCCACAGATACGCAGTATTTT
CAGSLWSTDTQYF
>-|TRBJ2-3|-|TRBV4-3
TGCGCCAGCAGCCAAGATACCCTAGGTTTTCAGTATTTT
CASSQDTLGFQYF
>TRBD1|TRBJ1-5|-|TRBV29-1
TGCAGCGCGGGAGACAGGGATGATGGTGTCCAGCATTTT
CSAGDRDDGVQHF
>-|TRBJ1-2|many|TRBV28
TGTGCCAGCAGTTCCGGGACACCCCTTAACTATGGCTACACCTTC
CASSSGTPLNYGYTF
>TRBD1|TRBJ2-2|-|TRBV13
TGTGCCAGCAGCTTAGCCGGGACAGGGGCGAACACCGGGGAGCTGTTTTTT
CASSLAGTGANTGELFF
>-|TRBJ2-7|-|TRBV21-1
TGTGCCAGCAGGACCTTCGGGAGGGAGGGCCGCAACGAGCAGTACTTC
CASRTFGREGRNEQYF
>TRBD2|TRBJ2-3|-|TRBV24-1
TGTGCCACCAGTGATAAGCGGGGGTCAGCACAAGATACGCAGTATTTT
CATSDKRGSAQDTQYF
>-|TRBJ2-2|-|TRBV30
TGTGCCTGGAGTGTCGAGAGGGCCTCCGGGGAGCTGTTTTTT
CAWSVERASGELFF
>TRBD1|TRBJ2-3|few|TRBV7-2
TGTGCCAGCAGCCCGGCCGACAGGGGGCGAGGAGATACGCAGTATTTT
CASSPADRGRGDTQYF
>TRBD2|TRBJ2-3|-|TRBV5-1
TGCGCCAGCAGCGATAGCGGGAGAAGCACAGATACGCAGTATTTT
CASSDSGRSTDTQYF
>TRBD2|TRBJ2-3|few|TRBV12-3/TRBV12-4
TGTGCCAGCAGTTTTTGGCAGCGGGGGGCAAAAGATACGCAGTATTTT
CASSFWQRGAKDTQYF
>-|TRBJ1-2|-|TRBV18
TGTGCCAGCTCACCCCGGTGGGACGACAAGGGCTCTAACTATGGCTACACCTTC
CASSPRWDDKGSNYGYTF
>-|TRBJ2-3|-|TRBV27
TGTGCCAGCAGCCCTAGGGTCCGGGGCACAGATACGCAGTATTTT
CASSPRVRGTDTQYF
>TRBD2|TRBJ2-1|-|TRBV20-1
TGCAGTGCTTCGGGACTAGACTACAATGAGCAGTTCTTC
CSASGLDYNEQFF
>TRBD1|TRBJ2-2|few|TRBV7-8
TGTGCCAGCAGCTTAGCGCGACAGGGAATAAACACCGGGGAGCTGTTTTTT
CASSLARQGINTGELFF
>-|TRBJ2-1|few|TRBV5-1
TGCGCCAGCGGACCGCTGGGGGCTAGCGGTTACAATGAGCAGTTCTTC
CASGPLGASGYNEQFF
>TRBD1|TRBJ1-6|few|TRBV5-1
TGCGCCAGCAGCTTAGGGACAGGGGAAGGCTCACCCCTCCACTTT
CASSLGTGEGSPLHF
>TRBD1|TRBJ2-1|-|TRBV4-2
TGTGCCAGCAGCCTTCGGACAGGGGGGTTCTCCTACAATGAGCAGTTCTTC
CASSLRTGGFSYNEQFF
>-|TRBJ2-7|-|TRBV20-1
TGCAGTGCTAGTAACAATGAGCAGTACTTC
CSASNNEQYF
>-|TRBJ2-7|-|TRBV12-3/TRBV12-4
TGTGCCAGCAGCTACGGATTGGGGGAAAAACGCAACGAGCAGTACTTC
CASSYGLGEKRNEQYF
>TRBD2|TRBJ2-1|many|TRBV12-3/TRBV12-4
TGTGCCAGCAGTTCCGGGACTAGGAGAGGTGAGCAGTTCTTC
CASSSGTRRGEQFF
>-|TRBJ1-6|-|TRBV12-3/TRBV12-4
TGTGCCAGCAGACAGGCAGCGGAACTTAATTCACCCCTCCACTTT
CASRQAAELNSPLHF
>-|TRBJ1-2|many|TRBV6-5
TGTGCCAGCTCGGGAGGGGACTATGGCTACACCTTC
CASSGGDYGYTF
>-|TRBJ2-5|-|TRBV12-3/TRBV12-4
TGTGCCAGCAGTCCCACTACGGAGACCCAGTACTTC
CASSPTTETQYF
>-|TRBJ2-5|many|TRBV11-2
TGTGCCAGCAGCTCTGCCCGGTCCCAAGAGACCCAGTACTTC
CASSSARSQETQYF
>-|TRBJ1-1|-|TRBV3-1
TGTGCCAGCACCTGGGGGAGGGCCACTGAAGCTTTCTTT
CASTWGRATEAFF
>-|TRBJ2-3|-|TRBV10-3
TGTGCCATCAAACCGGACGCTAGCACAGATACGCAGTATTTT
CAIKPDASTDTQYF
>-|TRBJ1-6|few|TRBV7-2
TGTGCCAGCAGGGATACGCAAACACAGGCAAGCTCCTATAATTCACCCCTCCACTTT
CASRDTQTQASSYNSPLHF
>-|TRBJ1-5|-|TRBV5-1
TGCGCCAGCAGCTTGGATGGGGAGCCCCAGCATTTT
CASSLDGEPQHF
>-|TRBJ2-7|few|TRBV2
TGTGCCAGCAGGGGCCTCTACGAGCAGTACTTC
CASRGLYEQYF
>TRBD1|TRBJ1-4|many|TRBV5-1
TGCGCCAGCAGCGGGACAGGGGCACCTAATGAAAAACTGTTTTTT
CASSGTGAPNEKLFF
>-|TRBJ1-6|many|TRBV5-1
TGCGCCAGCCGCCTTACAAATTCACCCCTCCACTTT
CASRLTNSPLHF
>-|TRBJ2-7|many|TRBV28
TGTGCCAGCAGTTTAAGTCGACTCGGGTCCCGAGCCGAGCAGTACTTC
CASSLSRLGSRAEQYF
>-|TRBJ2-7|few|TRBV5-1
TGCGCCAGCAGCAAACTCCTGGTCGACGGAATCAACTACGAGCAGTACTTC
CASSKLLVDGINYEQYF
>-|TRBJ2-7|-|TRBV7-2
TGTGCCAGCAGCTTAGTGCGGGAAAAATACTACGAGCAGTACTTC
CASSLVREKYYEQYF
>TRBD1|TRBJ2-1|-|TRBV20-1
TGCAGTACCTCGGACAGGGGGTCGGGCAATGAGCAGTTCTTC
CSTSDRGSGNEQFF
>TRBD1|TRBJ2-5|-|TRBV13
TGTGCCAGCAGCTCACAGGGGGCCGTGGAGACCCAGTACTTC
CASSSQGAVETQYF
>TRBD1|TRBJ1-5|-|TRBV12-3/TRBV12-4
TGTGCCAGCAGGGACAGGGGGCGCACCAATCAGCCCCAGCATTTT
CASRDRGRTNQPQHF
>-|TRBJ1-2|few|TRBV7-9
TGTGCCAGCAGCTTAGAGGGAGTCGCGGTCGGCTACACCTTC
CASSLEGVAVGYTF
>-|TRBJ2-3|few|TRBV5-1
TGCGCCAGCCGGGGAAGCACAGATACGCAGTATTTT
CASRGSTDTQYF
>-|TRBJ1-2|-|TRBV20-1
TGCAGTGCTACGCCTGGGGCTACCCCCGTGGGCTACACCTTC
CSATPGATPVGYTF
>-|TRBJ2-7|once|TRBV3-1
TGTGCCAGCAGCCAAGAATGGACTACAGCCCAGTACTTC
CASSQEWTTAQYF
>-|TRBJ1-5|-|TRBV20-1
TGCAGTGCTAGAGATATCAACAGAAATCAGCCCCAGCATTTT
CSARDINRNQPQHF
>-|TRBJ2-1|many|TRBV5-1
TGCGCCAGCAGCTTGGAGGTGACTAGGCCGGGCAATGAGCAGTTCTTC
CASSLEVTRPGNEQFF
>TRBD1|TRBJ1-2|few|TRBV2
TGTGCCAGCAGTGATTCCTCGACAGGGCGAGACGGCTACACCTTC
CASSDSSTGRDGYTF
>-|TRBJ2-2|-|TRBV4-1
TGCGCCAGCAGCCAAGTGGGGAACCAGGGGGAGCTGTTTTTT
CASSQVGNQGELFF
>-|TRBJ1-5|-|TRBV3-1
TGTGCCAGCAGCCCAGACCTACAGGGACAGCCCCAGCATTTT
CASSPDLQGQPQHF
>-|TRBJ2-3|few|TRBV20-1
TGCAGAGCCCGGCCGGAGCGGGTCGGCACAGATACCCAGTATTTT
CRARPERVGTDTQYF
>-|TRBJ2-7|-|TRBV4-1
TGCGCCAGCAGCCAAGATCCCTACAATGAGCAGTACTTC
CASSQDPYNEQYF
>-|TRBJ2-1|-|TRBV6-2/TRBV6-3
TGTGCCAGCAGTTACGGTGAGGCCTCCTACAATGAGCAGTTCTTC
CASSYGEASYNEQFF
>TRBD2|TRBJ2-5|-|TRBV6-5
TGTGCCAGCGCGCGCGCTAGCGGGGGGTACAATGAGCAGTACTTC
CASARASGGYNEQYF
>-|TRBJ2-6|many|TRBV5-1
TGCGCCAGTCGCAGGGACTCTGGGGCCAACGTCCTGACTTTC
CASRRDSGANVLTF
>-|TRBJ2-1|-|TRBV11-2
TGTGCCAGCAGCCCCCGAGGGGGGAATATTTACAATGAGCAGTTCTTC
CASSPRGGNIYNEQFF